Below, one T cell receptor (beta chain) is given with its context. V lost 8 bases, J lost 8 bases, and 9 bases stayed unmatched. The CDR3 is 15 amino acids. Germline-derived CDR1 and CDR2 are MGHDK and SYGVNS. The data originate from a study of blood T cell repertoires in COVID-19. On the study more broadly: Acute and convalescent COVID-19 specimens originated in the United States, Italy and Spain.

The repertoire was sequenced with immunoSEQ multiplex PCR; TCRdb's copy has only in-frame clones and lacks some. The sample comprises about 16,000 clones, 85% to 90% of which are singletons, and roughly 24% rests with the top ten. The sequence was collected from a man in his 60s with acute or convalescent COVID-19. The rearrangement uses TRBV25-1 and TRBJ2-1, with 13 bases matching TRBD2. Sequencing input: peripheral blood. The CDR3 coding sequence is TGTGCCAGCCGATACGGACTAGCGGGAGTTTATGAGCAGTTCTTC. Translated: CASRYGLAGVYEQFF.